This TCR beta chain stems from a study of Ad26.COV2.S vaccination and SARS-CoV-2 variants. The sample's treatment: roughly 20 received Ad26.COV2.S at low or high dose, single or two shots; 5 received placebo; per-sample allocation not given. Day 63 following the first vaccine or placebo injection was when the samples were taken. This Boston cohort included adults aged 18-55 years. Trimming cost V 5 bases and J 5 bases, with 8 bases left between them. Germline V gene lookup returns CDR1 DFQATT and CDR2 SNEGSKA (reference sequence). The length of the CDR3 is 11 residues. Generated by immunoSEQ multiplex PCR, the TCRdb table keeps only in-frame clones and is missing some. The sample records 400,000 or so clones, more than 85% being singletons.

The clonotype comes from a person aged 18-60 years who received the Ad26.COV2.S COVID-19 vaccine or a placebo. The V gene is TRBV20-1, the J gene TRBJ2-3; D possibly corresponds to TRBD2 (6 bases). The sequences come from peripheral blood, collected in a trial of Ad26.COV2.S vaccine versus placebo. The chain's CDR3 is CSAAGGDTQYF. CDR3 DNA sequence: TGCAGTGCTGCCGGGGGAGATACGCAGTATTTT.